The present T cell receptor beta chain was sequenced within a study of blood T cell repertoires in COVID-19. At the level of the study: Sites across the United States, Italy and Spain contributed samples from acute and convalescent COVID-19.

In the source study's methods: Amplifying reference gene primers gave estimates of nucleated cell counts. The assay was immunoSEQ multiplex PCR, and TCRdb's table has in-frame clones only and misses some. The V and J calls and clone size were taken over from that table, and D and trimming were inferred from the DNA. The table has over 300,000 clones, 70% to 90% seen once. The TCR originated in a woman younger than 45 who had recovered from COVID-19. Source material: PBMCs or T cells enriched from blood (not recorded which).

The CDR3 spells CASSAGLTGSTEAFF. The CDR3 DNA follows: TGCGCCAGCAGCGCGGGACTGACAGGGAGCACTGAAGCTTTCTTT. This rearrangement joins TRBV5-1 to TRBJ1-1, with 7 bases lining up with TRBD1. The CDR3 is made up of 15 amino acids. CDR1 is SGHRS and CDR2 is YFSETQ in the germline V gene. J gave up 4 bases and V 4 bases, and 10 bases lay outside the gene matches.